The present T cell receptor (beta chain) was sequenced within a study of T cell responses to AZD1222 COVID-19 vaccine. Whole-study results and caveats: Repertoire samples came only from after the peak T cell response. Across the whole spike, CD4 TCRs peaked at regions 160-218 and 743-854.

The CDR3 runs to 16 residues. Germline V CDR1 and CDR2: SGHRS, YFSETQ. Trimming removed 4 bases at V and 0 bases at J, with 16 bases between. About this clone itself: Its antigen is not identified.

The method was immunoSEQ multiplex PCR; TCRdb's version includes in-frame clones alone and lacks a portion of them. This repertoire shows some 170,000 clones, more than 80% found once; its top ten account for 4.3%. This receptor was obtained from an adult who received the MenACWY meningococcal vaccine as a control. Here the sequenced sample was peripheral blood, taken 28 days after the second dose of the MenACWY control vaccine. The gene calls are TRBV5-1 and TRBJ1-2, with D unresolved. The CDR3 sequence: CASSPTTKTANYGYTF. The CDR3 region has the DNA TGCGCCAGCAGCCCCACCACGAAAACAGCTAACTATGGCTACACCTTC.